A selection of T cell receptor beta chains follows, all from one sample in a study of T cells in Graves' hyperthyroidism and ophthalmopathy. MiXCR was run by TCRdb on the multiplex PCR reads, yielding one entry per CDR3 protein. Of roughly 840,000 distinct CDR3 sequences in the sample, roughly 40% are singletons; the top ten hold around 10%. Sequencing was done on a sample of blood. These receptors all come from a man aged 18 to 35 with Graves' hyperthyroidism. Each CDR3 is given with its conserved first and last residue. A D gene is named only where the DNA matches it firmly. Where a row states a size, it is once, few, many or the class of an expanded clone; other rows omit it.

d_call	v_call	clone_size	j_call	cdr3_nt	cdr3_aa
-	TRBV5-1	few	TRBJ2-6	TGCGCCAGCAGCTTGGAATGGGTCCATGGGGCCAACGTCCTGACTTTC	CASSLEWVHGANVLTF
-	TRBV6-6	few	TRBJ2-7	TGTGCCAGCAACGGGGGATCCCCCGAGCAGTACTTC	CASNGGSPEQYF
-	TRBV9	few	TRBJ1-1	TGTGCCAGCAGCGTAGCGGGACGGCTGAACACTGAAGCTTTCTTT	CASSVAGRLNTEAFF
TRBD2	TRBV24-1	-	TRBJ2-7	TGTGCCACCAGTGAGGGGAGGGAGAACGACCCCTACGAGCAGTACTTC	CATSEGRENDPYEQYF
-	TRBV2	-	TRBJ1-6	TGTGCCAGCAGTAACCTCCGGGTCCTGGATTCACCCCTCCACTTT	CASSNLRVLDSPLHF
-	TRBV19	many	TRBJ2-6	TGTGCCAGTAGTATCGCCAGGGCTGGGGCCAACGTCCTGACTTTC	CASSIARAGANVLTF
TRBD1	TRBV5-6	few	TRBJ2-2	TGTGCCAGCAGCTTGTTGGGACAGGGAGACACCGGGGAGCTGTTTTTT	CASSLLGQGDTGELFF
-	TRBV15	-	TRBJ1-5	TGTGCCACCAGCCTAGCGGGTCGCAATCAGCCCCAGCATTTT	CATSLAGRNQPQHF
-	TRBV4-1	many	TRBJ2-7	TGCGCCAGCAGCCAAGCGTCCGGGGAGCAGTACTTC	CASSQASGEQYF
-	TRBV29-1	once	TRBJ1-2	TGCAGCGGAGGGGGAGGCTACACCTTC	CSGGGGYTF
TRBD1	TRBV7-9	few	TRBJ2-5	TGTGCCAGCAGCTACGGACAGGGTCGGGAGCAAGAGACCCAGTACTTC	CASSYGQGREQETQYF
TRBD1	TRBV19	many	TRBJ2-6	TGTGCCAGTAGTCTACAGGGGGCTGGGGCCAACGTCCTGACTTTC	CASSLQGAGANVLTF
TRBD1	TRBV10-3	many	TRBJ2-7	TGTGCCATCTCCCCCGGGACAGGGACCTACGAGCAGTACTTC	CAISPGTGTYEQYF
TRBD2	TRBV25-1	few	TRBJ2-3	TGTGCCAGCAGTGAATCCGGGAGCGGGAGGGCAGATACGCAGTATTTT	CASSESGSGRADTQYF
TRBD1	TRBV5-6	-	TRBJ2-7	TGTGCCAGCAGCTTGACAGGGGACCAAGAGCAGTACTTC	CASSLTGDQEQYF
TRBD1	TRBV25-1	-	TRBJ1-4	TGTGCCAGCAGTTTCCAGGGACAGGGAAATGAAAAACTGTTTTTT	CASSFQGQGNEKLFF
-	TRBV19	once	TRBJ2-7	TGTGCCAGTAGTGCCGGATCCGGGTGGGACGAGCAGTACTTC	CASSAGSGWDEQYF
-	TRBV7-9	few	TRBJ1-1	TGTGCCAGCAGCTTGAGGTTCCCGAACACTGAAGCTTTCTTT	CASSLRFPNTEAFF
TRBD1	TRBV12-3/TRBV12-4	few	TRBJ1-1	TGTGCCAGCAGTTCTGGACAGGGAAAAACTGAAGCTTTCTTT	CASSSGQGKTEAFF
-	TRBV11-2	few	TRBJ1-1	TGTGCCAGCAGGTCGCCAGGCAGGTCAACAGAGAGCGCTTTCTTT	CASRSPGRSTESAFF
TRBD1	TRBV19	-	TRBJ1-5	TGTGCCAGCCGAGATACAGGGGAAAGCAATCAGCCCCAGCATTTT	CASRDTGESNQPQHF
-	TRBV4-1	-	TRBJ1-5	TGCGCCAGCAGCCGGCGCTACGCCCAGCCCCAGCATTTT	CASSRRYAQPQHF
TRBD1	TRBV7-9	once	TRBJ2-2	TGTGCCAGCAGCTCAGCGTGGGGACAGGAGAACACCGGGGAGCTGTTTTTT	CASSSAWGQENTGELFF
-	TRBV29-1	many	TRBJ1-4	TGCAGCGTCGTCGGGGGGGGAGGTGGTACTGAAAAACTGTTTTTT	CSVVGGGGGTEKLFF
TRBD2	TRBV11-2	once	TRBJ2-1	TGTGCCAGCAGCTTAGGGGGACTAGCGGGAGATGAGCAGTTCTTC	CASSLGGLAGDEQFF
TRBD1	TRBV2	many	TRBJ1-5	TGTGCCAGCAGTCGGACAGGGAATCAGCCCCAGCATTTT	CASSRTGNQPQHF
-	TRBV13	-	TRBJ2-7	TGTGCCAGCAGCTTGGGGGTACCTAACGAGCAGTACTTC	CASSLGVPNEQYF
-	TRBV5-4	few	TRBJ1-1	TGTGCCAGCAGCTTGGTCCACGGGGATGCTGAAGCTTTCTTT	CASSLVHGDAEAFF
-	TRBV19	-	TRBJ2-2	TGTGCCAGTAGTAGGGCCCCGGTGGGGACCGGGGAGCTGTTTTTT	CASSRAPVGTGELFF
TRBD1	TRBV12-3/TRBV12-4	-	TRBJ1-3	TGTGCCAGCAGAGCGACAGGGGCCCTCTACACCATATATTTT	CASRATGALYTIYF
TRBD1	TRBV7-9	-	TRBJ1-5	TGTGCCAGCAGCCGCAGGGGGACAGGGGGGAATCAGCCCCAGCATTTT	CASSRRGTGGNQPQHF
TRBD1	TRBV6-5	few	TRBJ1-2	TGTGCCAGCAGGGCACAGGGGGCGCGAGGCTACACCTTC	CASRAQGARGYTF
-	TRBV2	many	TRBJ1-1	TGTGCCAGCTTCGTAAGGGAAGGTTTCTTT	CASFVREGFF
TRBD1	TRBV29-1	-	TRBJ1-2	TGCAGCTTGGGAACGGGACAGGGGAATGGCTACACCTTC	CSLGTGQGNGYTF
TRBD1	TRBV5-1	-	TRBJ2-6	TGCGCCAGCAGCCCCGGACAGGGGCCTGGGGCCAACGTCCTGACTTTC	CASSPGQGPGANVLTF
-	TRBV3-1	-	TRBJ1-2	TGTGCCAGCAGCCAAGTGGGGACGGGCGGTGGCTACACCTTC	CASSQVGTGGGYTF
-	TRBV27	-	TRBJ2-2	TGTGCCAGCAGTGAGTTCCGGGACACCCGCCGAGTAATGTTTTTT	CASSEFRDTRRVMFF
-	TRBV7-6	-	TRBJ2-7	TGTGCCAGCAGCTTGCCCATGACAGATACCTACGAGCGGTACTTC	CASSLPMTDTYERYF
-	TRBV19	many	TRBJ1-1	TGTGCCAGTAGCCACAGGGACCTGAACACTGAAGCTTTCTTT	CASSHRDLNTEAFF
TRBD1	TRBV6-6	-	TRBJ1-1	TGTGCCAGCAGTTACGCCCAGGACAGGATCGCTGAAGCTTTCTTT	CASSYAQDRIAEAFF
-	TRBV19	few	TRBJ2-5	TGTGCCAGTAGTAAGGAGGGTATCGAAGAGACCCAGTACTTC	CASSKEGIEETQYF
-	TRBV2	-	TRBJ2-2	TGTGCCAGCAGCGAGCACAGGGAGCTGTTTTTT	CASSEHRELFF
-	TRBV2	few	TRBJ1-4	TGTGCCAGCAGGGGTAGCGGTGAAAAACTGTTTTTT	CASRGSGEKLFF
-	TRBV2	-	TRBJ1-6	TGTGCCAGCAGTGACCAGTATTCACCCCTCCACTTT	CASSDQYSPLHF
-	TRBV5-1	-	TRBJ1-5	TGCGCCAGCAAAATTCCTAGCAATCAGCCCCAGCATTTT	CASKIPSNQPQHF
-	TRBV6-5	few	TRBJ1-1	TGTGCCAGCAGGTTTTCCCCAGGGACTGAAGCTTTCTTT	CASRFSPGTEAFF
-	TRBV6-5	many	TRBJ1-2	TGTGCCAGCAGGGTCGCCATGGACAACTATGGCTACACCTTC	CASRVAMDNYGYTF
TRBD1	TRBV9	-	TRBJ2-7	TGTGCCAGCAGCGTAGGAGGGGGCAGTACCTACGAGCAGTACTTC	CASSVGGGSTYEQYF
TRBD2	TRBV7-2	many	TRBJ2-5	TGTGCCAGCAGCAAGTCACTAGCGGGAGTTGAGACCCAGTACTTC	CASSKSLAGVETQYF
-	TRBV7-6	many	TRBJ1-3	TGTGCCAGCAGCCGTACACGGGACACCATATATTTT	CASSRTRDTIYF
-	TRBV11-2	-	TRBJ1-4	TGTGCCAGCAGCCAAGGATCTCAGGGACAATTCGGGGAAAAACTGTTTTTT	CASSQGSQGQFGEKLFF
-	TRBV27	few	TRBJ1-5	TGTGCCAGCAGTACCAGGCGGGGGCAGCCCCAGCATTTT	CASSTRRGQPQHF
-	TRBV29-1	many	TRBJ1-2	TGCAGCGTTGATCCCCCGGGGGCCTATGGCTACACCTTC	CSVDPPGAYGYTF
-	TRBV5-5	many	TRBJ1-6	TGTGCCAGCAGCTTGGAAACGGAACATAATTCACCCCTCCACTTT	CASSLETEHNSPLHF
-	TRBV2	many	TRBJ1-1	TGTGCCAGCAGCTACAGGGCTAACACTGAAGCTTTCTTT	CASSYRANTEAFF
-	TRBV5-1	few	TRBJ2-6	TGCGCCAGCAGGCCAGGGGAGAGCGGGGCCAACGTCCTGACTTTC	CASRPGESGANVLTF
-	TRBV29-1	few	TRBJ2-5	TGCAGCGTTGAAGAACCCTATTCCAGAACCGGGGAGACCCAGTACTTC	CSVEEPYSRTGETQYF
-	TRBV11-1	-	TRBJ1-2	TGTGCCAGCAGCTCCGCCAGAGGGTCTGAGCGGGGCTACACCTTC	CASSSARGSERGYTF
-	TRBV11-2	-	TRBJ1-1	TGTGCCAGCACCCGAGAGGGAGCAGCTTTCTTT	CASTREGAAFF
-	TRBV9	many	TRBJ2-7	TGTGCCAGCAGCCCGGCGCCTAGGGACGAGCAGTACTTC	CASSPAPRDEQYF